The rows below give T cell receptor beta chains drawn from one sample of a study of Tregs in tolerant kidney transplant recipients. Sequenced by immunoSEQ multiplex PCR; TCRdb stores in-frame clones only, minus some. The repertoire holds roughly 16,000 clones, with around three quarters as singletons. The sample in question was Tregs from blood, obtained before the transplant. The source of these receptors is a human donor who received a combined kidney and bone marrow transplant. Both conserved end residues are part of each CDR3. D genes are given only for firm matches. Only part of the rows carry a size: once, few, many, or a class if the clone is expanded.

TRBJ1-5	TRBV19	NA	NA	13	CASLGRVNQPQHF	TGTGCCAGTCTCGGGCGGGTCAATCAGCCCCAGCATTTT
TRBJ1-2	TRBV6-5	NA	NA	15	CASRLSRVQNYGYTF	TGTGCCAGCAGACTCTCCAGGGTACAGAACTATGGCTACACCTTC
TRBJ1-1	TRBV11-2	NA	NA	13	CASSLNTGTEAFF	TGTGCCAGCAGCTTAAATACTGGTACTGAAGCTTTCTTT
TRBJ1-5	TRBV28	NA	NA	14	CASELHRVNQPQHF	TGTGCCAGCGAACTCCACAGGGTCAATCAGCCCCAGCATTTT
TRBJ2-4	TRBV20-1	NA	few	11	CSGHVKNIQYF	TGCAGTGGACACGTCAAAAACATTCAGTACTTC
TRBJ2-3	TRBV7-2	TRBD2	NA	15	CASSSLAGGTDTQYF	TGTGCCAGCAGCTCACTAGCGGGAGGCACAGATACGCAGTATTTT
TRBJ1-1	TRBV2	TRBD1	NA	14	CASSDPRGRTEAFF	TGTGCCAGCAGTGACCCCAGGGGGCGAACTGAAGCTTTCTTT
TRBJ2-2	TRBV15	TRBD1	NA	14	CATSLGQATGELFF	TGTGCCACCAGCCTAGGACAGGCTACCGGGGAGCTGTTTTTT
TRBJ2-3	TRBV7-2	NA	NA	16	CASSRRWVAGTDTQYF	TGTGCCAGCAGCCGCCGGTGGGTAGCGGGCACAGATACGCAGTATTTT
TRBJ1-1	TRBV5-1	NA	NA	15	CASSLVSFKGAGAFF	TGCGCCAGCAGCTTAGTTAGTTTCAAGGGTGCGGGAGCTTTCTTT
TRBJ1-2	TRBV9	TRBD1	NA	14	CASSDLNRGLGYTF	TGTGCCAGCAGCGACCTCAACAGGGGGCTTGGCTACACCTTC
TRBJ1-2	TRBV5-6	TRBD1	NA	15	CASSLVPRTGSGYTF	TGTGCCAGCAGCTTGGTTCCTAGGACAGGGAGTGGCTACACCTTC
TRBJ1-1	TRBV12-5	NA	few	12	CASATSNTEAFF	TGTGCTAGTGCCACTTCAAACACTGAAGCTTTCTTT
TRBJ1-2	TRBV5-6	NA	NA	13	CASSLVGEGGYTF	TGTGCCAGCAGCTTGGTCGGGGAAGGTGGCTACACCTTC
TRBJ2-7	TRBV4-1	TRBD2	NA	16	CASSRAGTNVLGEQYF	TGCGCCAGCAGCCGTGCCGGGACTAATGTTTTGGGCGAGCAGTACTTC
TRBJ2-1	TRBV4-1	TRBD2	few	15	CASSPAGGSYNEQFF	TGCGCCAGCAGCCCGGCGGGGGGGTCCTACAATGAGCAGTTCTTC
TRBJ2-1	TRBV25-1	TRBD2	NA	17	CASSAAGGPSAYNEQFF	TGTGCCAGCAGTGCAGCGGGGGGGCCGAGCGCCTACAATGAGCAGTTCTTC
TRBJ1-1	TRBV28	NA	NA	14	CASRGGLTGTEAFF	TGTGCCAGCAGAGGTGGGCTGACGGGAACTGAAGCTTTCTTT
TRBJ1-1	TRBV13	TRBD1	NA	17	CASSLDPRTGGNTEAFF	TGTGCCAGCAGCTTAGACCCCCGGACAGGGGGGAACACTGAAGCTTTCTTT
TRBJ2-7	TRBV7-2	TRBD2	NA	17	CASSSRWGSGAAYEQYF	TGTGCCAGCAGCTCCCGCTGGGGTAGCGGGGCAGCCTACGAGCAGTACTTC
TRBJ2-7	TRBV7-2	TRBD2	NA	13	CASSPGPSGAPYF	TGTGCCAGCAGCCCCGGCCCTAGCGGAGCCCCGTACTTC
TRBJ1-2	TRBV6-5	TRBD1	NA	13	CASAEGQGDGYTF	TGTGCCAGCGCGGAGGGACAGGGTGATGGCTACACCTTC
TRBJ1-6	TRBV27	TRBD1	NA	20	CASSLALRTGGLGYNSPLHF	TGTGCCAGCAGTTTAGCTTTGCGGACAGGGGGCCTCGGCTACAATTCACCCCTCCACTTT
TRBJ2-7	TRBV10-2	NA	NA	14	CASSEWSRGYEQYF	TGCGCCAGCAGTGAGTGGTCGCGGGGCTACGAGCAGTACTTC
TRBJ2-3	TRBV5-1	TRBD1	NA	15	CASSLGPGGIDTQYF	TGCGCCAGCAGCTTGGGACCAGGGGGAATAGATACGCAGTATTTT
TRBJ2-1	TRBV6-5	TRBD2	few	16	CASSYASGSFGNEQFF	TGTGCCAGCAGTTACGCTAGCGGGAGTTTTGGGAATGAGCAGTTCTTC
TRBJ2-5	TRBV5-1	NA	NA	15	CASATGTKTRETQYF	TGCGCCAGCGCTACCGGGACAAAAACCCGGGAGACCCAGTACTTC
TRBJ1-2	TRBV9	TRBD1	NA	16	CASSAHPGQGAGGYTF	TGTGCCAGCAGCGCCCACCCGGGACAGGGGGCGGGTGGCTACACCTTC
TRBJ1-2	TRBV5-4	NA	NA	15	CASRPVVSGGYGYTF	TGTGCCAGCAGACCAGTTGTCTCCGGAGGCTATGGCTACACCTTC
TRBJ2-7	TRBV7-9	NA	NA	14	CASSFGGHSYEQYF	TGTGCCAGCAGCTTCGGGGGGCACTCCTACGAGCAGTACTTC
TRBJ1-5	TRBV15	NA	NA	16	CATSRDHLTSNQPQHF	TGTGCCACCAGCAGAGATCACCTGACAAGCAATCAGCCCCAGCATTTT
TRBJ1-5	TRBV2	NA	NA	14	CASSERQNYQPQHF	TGTGCCAGCAGTGAGAGACAGAATTATCAGCCCCAGCATTTT
TRBJ1-4	TRBV18	NA	NA	14	CASRKGQNNEKLFF	TGTGCCAGCAGAAAAGGACAGAATAATGAAAAACTGTTTTTT
TRBJ2-5	TRBV10-2	TRBD2	NA	17	CASSEVRTSGYQETQYF	TGCGCCAGCAGTGAGGTTCGAACTAGCGGGTACCAAGAGACCCAGTACTTC
TRBJ1-2	TRBV10-1	NA	few	15	CASKGQGSENYGYTF	TGCGCCAGCAAGGGGCAGGGTTCCGAAAACTATGGCTACACCTTC
TRBJ1-2	TRBV5-1	NA	few	14	CASSFTGLNYGYTF	TGCGCCAGCAGCTTTACAGGGCTCAACTATGGCTACACCTTC
TRBJ2-1	TRBV14	TRBD2	NA	13	CASSQEAGNEQFF	TGTGCCAGCAGCCAAGAAGCGGGAAATGAGCAGTTCTTC
TRBJ2-3	TRBV7-2	TRBD1	NA	15	CASSFVGQWSDTQYF	TGTGCCAGCAGCTTCGTGGGACAGTGGTCAGATACGCAGTATTTT
TRBJ1-5	TRBV30	NA	NA	14	CAWGGTPGNQPQHF	TGTGCCTGGGGTGGGACTCCGGGCAATCAGCCCCAGCATTTT
TRBJ1-3	TRBV5-6	TRBD1	once	16	CASSSPGQGAGNTIYF	TGTGCCAGCAGCTCGCCGGGACAGGGTGCTGGAAACACCATATATTTT
TRBJ2-7	TRBV2	TRBD2	once	14	CASSETSGSYEQYF	TGTGCCAGCTCGGAGACTAGCGGTTCCTACGAGCAGTACTTC
TRBJ1-2	TRBV19	NA	NA	14	CASSLGRANYGYTF	TGTGCCAGTAGTCTCGGGAGAGCTAACTATGGCTACACCTTC
TRBJ2-2	TRBV28	TRBD2	NA	18	CARSPSGIVFEDTGELFF	TGTGCCAGAAGTCCCAGCGGGATCGTATTCGAGGACACCGGGGAGCTGTTTTTT
TRBJ2-2	TRBV25-1	NA	once	14	CASSEYLNTGELFF	TGTGCCAGCAGTGAGTATTTGAACACCGGGGAGCTGTTTTTT
TRBJ2-7	TRBV6-1	NA	few	12	CASSEAVYEQYF	TGTGCCAGCAGTGAAGCCGTCTACGAGCAGTACTTC
TRBJ2-7	TRBV2	NA	NA	12	CASARQSYEQYF	TGTGCCAGCGCCCGACAGTCCTACGAGCAGTACTTC
TRBJ1-1	TRBV6-1	NA	NA	13	CASTKAGTTEAFF	TGTGCCAGCACCAAGGCGGGGACGACTGAAGCTTTCTTT
TRBJ1-6	TRBV4-2	NA	NA	15	CASSQDWDIYSPLHF	TGTGCCAGCAGCCAAGATTGGGACATCTATTCACCCCTCCACTTT
TRBJ2-2	TRBV7-6	NA	NA	19	CASSLASTGYYANTGELFF	TGTGCCAGCAGCTTAGCCTCGACAGGTTATTACGCGAACACCGGGGAGCTGTTTTTT
TRBJ2-5	TRBV10-3	TRBD1	NA	15	CAISELGTGTETQYF	TGTGCCATCAGTGAGTTAGGGACAGGGACAGAGACCCAGTACTTC
TRBJ1-1	TRBV19	NA	NA	15	CASSILGPGDTEAFF	TGTGCCAGTAGTATATTGGGGCCTGGGGACACTGAAGCTTTCTTT
TRBJ2-7	TRBV11-2	TRBD2	NA	15	CASSMQRGASYEQYF	TGTGCCAGCAGCATGCAGCGGGGGGCCTCCTACGAGCAGTACTTC
TRBJ2-2	TRBV5-1	NA	NA	16	CASSRTAVLPTGELFF	TGCGCCAGCAGCCGCACGGCGGTACTACCCACCGGGGAGCTGTTTTTT
TRBJ1-2	TRBV6-6	TRBD1	NA	15	CASRLDRVFTYGYTF	TGTGCCAGCAGACTCGACAGGGTATTCACTTATGGCTACACCTTC